A few counts support the clone carrying this T cell receptor beta chain. Documented time point: patch test 1, 2 weeks after DPC sensitization. Treatment here: therapeutic diphenylcyclopropenone sensitization with weekly scalp DPC. Sample donors consisted of patients with alopecia, aged 18 to 70 years, who were suitable for DPC. The data were taken from a study of human T cells and chemical hapten exposure. The germline V gene has CDR1 SGHRS and CDR2 YFSETQ. This CDR3 has 16 amino acids. V lost 0 bases and J lost 4, with 16 bases in between. TCRdb fed the RACE reads into MiXCR, producing one record per CDR3 protein. The data show about 120,000 distinct CDR3 sequences, about an eighth seen once.

This TCR was recovered from a woman aged 50 to 60 with alopecia areata. Some clones in this sample may be carry-over from other donors' samples. Sequencing used whole blood, obtained in connection with sensitization to the hapten diphenylcyclopropenone (DPC). The chain has TRBV5-1 and TRBJ2-5; D perhaps matches TRBD2 (6 bases). The CDR3 spells CASSLAGSRAGETQYF. The DNA of the CDR3 is TGCGCCAGCAGCTTGGCCGGGAGCCGGGCTGGAGAGACCCAGTACTTC.